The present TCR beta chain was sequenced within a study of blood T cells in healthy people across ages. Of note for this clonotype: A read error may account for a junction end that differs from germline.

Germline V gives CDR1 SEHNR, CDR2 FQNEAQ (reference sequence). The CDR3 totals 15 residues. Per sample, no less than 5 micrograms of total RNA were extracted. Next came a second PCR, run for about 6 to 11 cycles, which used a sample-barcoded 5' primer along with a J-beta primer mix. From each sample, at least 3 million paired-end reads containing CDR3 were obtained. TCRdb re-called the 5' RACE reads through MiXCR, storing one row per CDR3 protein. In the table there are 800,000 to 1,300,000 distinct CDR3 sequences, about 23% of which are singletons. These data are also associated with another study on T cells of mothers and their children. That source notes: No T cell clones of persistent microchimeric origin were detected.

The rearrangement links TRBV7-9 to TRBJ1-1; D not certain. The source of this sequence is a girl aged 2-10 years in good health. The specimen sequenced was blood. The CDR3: CASSHFQIMNTETFF. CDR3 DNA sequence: TGTGCCAGCAGCCACTTCCAAATCATGAACACTGAAACTTTCTTT. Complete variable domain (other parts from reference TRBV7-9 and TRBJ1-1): DTGVSQNPRHKITKRGQNVTFRCDPISEHNRLYWYRQTLGQGPEFLTYFQNEAQLEKSRLLSDRFSAERPKGSFSTLEIQRTEQGDSAMYLCASSHFQIMNTETFFGQGTRLTVV.